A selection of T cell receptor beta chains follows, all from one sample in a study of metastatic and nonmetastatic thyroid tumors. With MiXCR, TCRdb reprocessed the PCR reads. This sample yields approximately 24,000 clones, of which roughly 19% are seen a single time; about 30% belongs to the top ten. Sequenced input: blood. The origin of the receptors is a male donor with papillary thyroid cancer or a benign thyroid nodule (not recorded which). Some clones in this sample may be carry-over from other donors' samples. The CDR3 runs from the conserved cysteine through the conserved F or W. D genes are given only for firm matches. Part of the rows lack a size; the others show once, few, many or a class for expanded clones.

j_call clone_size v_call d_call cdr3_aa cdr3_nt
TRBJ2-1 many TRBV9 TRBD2 CASSVVTSGYNEQFF TGTGCCAGCAGCGTAGTTACTAGCGGCTACAATGAGCAGTTCTTC
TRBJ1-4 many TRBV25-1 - CASSLFATNEKLFF TGTGCCAGCAGCCTATTTGCAACTAATGAAAAACTGTTTTTT
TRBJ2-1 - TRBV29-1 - CTSEPGRFEQFF TGCACCTCCGAACCGGGGCGGTTTGAGCAGTTCTTC
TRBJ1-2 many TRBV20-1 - CSARDQSGNMEYGYTF TGCAGTGCTAGAGATCAATCGGGGAATATGGAGTATGGCTACACCTTC
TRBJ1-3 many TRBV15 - CATSRDQSQGNTIYF TGTGCCACCAGCAGAGATCAATCCCAGGGAAACACCATATATTTT
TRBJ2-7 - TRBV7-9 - CASSPRGRIWDHYF TGTGCCAGCAGCCCCAGGGGCCGAATCTGGGACCATTACTTC
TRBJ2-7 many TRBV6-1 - CASTEVSYEQYF TGTGCCAGCACCGAGGTCTCCTACGAGCAGTACTTC
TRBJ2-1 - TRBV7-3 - CASSLSGNNEQFF TGTGCCAGCAGCTTAAGTGGCAACAATGAGCAGTTCTTC
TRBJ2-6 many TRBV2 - CASRVNSGANVLTF TGTGCCAGCAGGGTGAACTCTGGGGCCAACGTCCTGACTTTC
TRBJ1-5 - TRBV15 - CASSLGGPSNQPQHF TGTGCCAGCAGTTTGGGGGGCCCTAGCAATCAGCCCCAGCATTTT
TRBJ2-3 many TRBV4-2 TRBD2 CASSQMTSGGQDTQYF TGTGCCAGCAGCCAGATGACTAGCGGGGGTCAAGATACGCAGTATTTT
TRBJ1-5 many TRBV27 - CASSQPGPNQPQHF TGTGCCAGCAGTCAGCCGGGGCCCAATCAGCCCCAGCATTTT
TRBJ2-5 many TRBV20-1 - CSARLGGFETQYF TGCAGTGCTAGATTGGGGGGCTTTGAGACCCAGTACTTC
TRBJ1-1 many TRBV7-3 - CASSLSGTPGDTEAFF TGTGCCAGCAGCTTATCCGGGACCCCTGGCGACACTGAAGCTTTCTTT
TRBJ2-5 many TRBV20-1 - CSALREETQYF TGCAGTGCCCTTAGAGAAGAGACCCAGTACTTC
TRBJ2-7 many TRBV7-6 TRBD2 CASSPISGSSSYEQYF TGTGCCAGCAGCCCGATTAGCGGGTCAAGCTCCTACGAGCAGTACTTC
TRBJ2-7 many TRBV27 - CASSTGGRFYEQYF TGTGCCAGCAGCACAGGCGGTCGGTTCTACGAGCAGTACTTC
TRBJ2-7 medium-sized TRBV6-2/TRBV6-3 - CASSHKTSWFLVEQYF TGTGCCAGCAGCCACAAGACGTCGTGGTTTCTAGTGGAGCAGTACTTC
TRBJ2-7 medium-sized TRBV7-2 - CASSLVATGSYEQYF TGTGCCAGCAGCTTAGTAGCTACAGGGTCCTACGAGCAGTACTTC
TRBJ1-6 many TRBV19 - CASSVVPQENSPLHF TGTGCCAGTAGTGTTGTGCCGCAGGAGAATTCACCCCTCCACTTT
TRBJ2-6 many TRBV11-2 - CASSFDSTGANVLTF TGTGCCAGCAGCTTCGACTCGACTGGGGCCAACGTCCTGACTTTC
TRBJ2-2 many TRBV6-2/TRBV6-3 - CASSLGTGELFF TGTGCCAGCAGTTTGGGCACCGGGGAGCTGTTTTTT
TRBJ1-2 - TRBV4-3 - CASSQASGYGYTF TGCGCCAGCAGCCAAGCATCGGGTTATGGCTACACCTTC
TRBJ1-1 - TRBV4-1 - CASSQEQGDRTEALF TGCGCCAGCAGCCAAGAACAAGGGGATCGCACTGAAGCTCTCTTC
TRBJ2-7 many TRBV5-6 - CASSLLPGPYEQYF TGTGCCAGCAGCTTGCTCCCAGGGCCATACGAGCAGTACTTC
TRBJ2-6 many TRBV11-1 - CASSLEPGSWTSGANVLTF TGTGCCAGCAGCTTAGAGCCGGGTAGCTGGACGTCTGGGGCCAACGTCCTGACTTTC